The text below deals with one T cell receptor beta chain. What it binds is not known. These data originate in a study of regulatory dendritic cells for organ transplantation. Trimming removed 5 bases from V and 6 bases from J, with 11 bases in between. The length of the CDR3 is 12 residues. Germline CDR1 SGHAT, CDR2 FQNNGV. Allogeneic regulatory or mature dendritic cells were co-cultured for approximately 5 days with CFSE-labeled sorted T cells at 1:10. The repertoire was sequenced with immunoSEQ multiplex PCR; TCRdb's copy has only in-frame clones and lacks some. The data show 10,000 to 15,000 clones, with roughly 89% seen just once and 0.2% to 0.25% held by the top ten.

This rearrangement joins TRBV11-2 to TRBJ2-7, with a possible D match to TRBD2 (6 bases). The TCR was taken from a human donor in good health. The sample comprised naive CD8+ T cells from blood cultured with regulatory dendritic cells. Subset reported: CD45RA+ naive T cells. The CDR3 bases are TGTGCCAGCAGCCAGGGACTTCTCGAGCAGTACTTC. It codes for CASSQGLLEQYF.